One and the same sample provided the 3 T cell receptor beta chains below, sequenced in a study of regulatory T cells in long-lasting Graves disease. Regarding time point: persistent/refractory GD, antithyroid drugs over 5 years with positive TRAb. PBMC-derived RNA was used for the TCR library. Construction of TCR beta libraries relied on iRepertoire HTBI primers and on Arm-PCR targeting CDR3 regions. TCRdb re-called the multiplex PCR reads with MiXCR, one entry per CDR3 protein. The sample holds around 450,000 distinct CDR3 sequences, roughly 21% seen once. Source: peripheral blood mononuclear cells (PBMCs), taken when the disease was refractory, from a patient treated with antithyroid drugs. The origin of the receptors is a female donor with Graves disease.

This clonotype occurred many times. This chain uses TRBV27 with TRBJ2-7; D remains unclear. Germline values: CDR1 MNHEY, CDR2 SMNVEV (reference sequence). Trimming cost V 1 base and J 4 bases, with 20 bases left between them. CDR3 length: 17 residues. CDR3 sequence reads: CASSLWRPYGEAYEQYF. Here the CDR3 DNA reads TGTGCCAGCAGTTTATGGCGGCCTTACGGCGAGGCGTACGAGCAGTACTTC.

There are many counts of this clonotype. J is TRBJ2-5 and V is TRBV7-2; TRBD2 matches 11 bases. There are 15 residues in the CDR3. Losses at the gene ends were 3 bases for V and 4 bases for J; bases not matched to a gene: 4. Germline CDR1 reads SGHTA; CDR2 reads FQGNSA. CDR3 sequence reads: CASSLASGRRETQYF. In DNA, the CDR3 is TGTGCCAGCAGCTTGGCTAGCGGGAGGCGAGAGACCCAGTACTTC.

The V and J genes are TRBV20-1 and TRBJ1-4; D unclear. The V end lost 3 bases, the J end lost 5 bases, and 10 bases lay between the germline ends. The germline V gene encodes CDR1 DFQATT and CDR2 SNEGSKA (reference sequence). The CDR3 has 13 residues. CDR3 protein: CSARAGRNEKLFF. The CDR3, as DNA: TGCAGTGCTAGGGCTGGACGGAATGAAAAACTGTTTTTT.